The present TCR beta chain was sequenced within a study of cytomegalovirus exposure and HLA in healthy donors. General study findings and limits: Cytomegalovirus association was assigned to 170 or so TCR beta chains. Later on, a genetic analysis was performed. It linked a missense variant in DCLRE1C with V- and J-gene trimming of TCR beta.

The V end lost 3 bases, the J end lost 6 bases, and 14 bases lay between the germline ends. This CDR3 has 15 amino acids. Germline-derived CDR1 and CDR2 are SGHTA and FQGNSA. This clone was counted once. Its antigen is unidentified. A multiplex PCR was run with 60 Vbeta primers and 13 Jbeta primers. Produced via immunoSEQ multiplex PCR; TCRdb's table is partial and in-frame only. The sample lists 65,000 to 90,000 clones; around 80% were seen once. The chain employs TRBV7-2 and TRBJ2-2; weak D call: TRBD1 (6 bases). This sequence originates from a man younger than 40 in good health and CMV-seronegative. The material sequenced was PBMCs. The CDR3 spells CASSFQPTGPGELFF. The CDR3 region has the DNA TGTGCCAGCAGCTTCCAGCCTACAGGGCCCGGGGAGCTGTTTTTT.